These T cell receptor beta chains were read from a single sample in a study of PD-1 blockade in classical Hodgkin lymphoma. Some clones are missing from TCRdb's copy, which holds only in-frame ones; the method was immunoSEQ multiplex PCR. The profile shows nearly 60,000 clones, around 93% of them singletons. The material sequenced was peripheral blood mononuclear cells (PBMCs), taken before the second cycle of nivolumab. Every receptor here comes from a human donor with classical Hodgkin lymphoma. Each CDR3 is given with its conserved first and last residue. A D gene is named only where the DNA matches it firmly. Only part of the rows carry a size: once, few, many, or a class if the clone is expanded.

V: TRBV5-6; size: .; D: .; J: TRBJ1-1; DNA: TGTGCCAGCAGCCCCCGGGGTCTGAACACTGAAGCTTTCTTT; CDR3: CASSPRGLNTEAFF
V: TRBV19; size: .; D: .; J: TRBJ1-4; DNA: TGTGCCAGTACCAAAGTGGGCACGTTGGTTGAAAATGAAAAACTGTTTTTT; CDR3: CASTKVGTLVENEKLFF
V: TRBV28; size: .; D: TRBD2; J: TRBJ2-3; DNA: TGTGCCAGCTCCTGGACTAGTATAGATACGCAGTATTTT; CDR3: CASSWTSIDTQYF
V: TRBV9; size: .; D: TRBD1; J: TRBJ2-7; DNA: TGTGCCAGCAGCCCCAAAACAGGGGGGGACAGGGGACTCTACGAGCAGTACTTC; CDR3: CASSPKTGGDRGLYEQYF
V: TRBV4-1; size: .; D: .; J: TRBJ1-1; DNA: TGCGCCAGCAGCCAAGACCAGGGCTATTACACTGAAGCTTTCTTT; CDR3: CASSQDQGYYTEAFF
V: TRBV27; size: .; D: .; J: TRBJ1-5; DNA: TGTGCCACGGACCCTGGGGGGTTCAGCAATCAGCCCCAGCATTTT; CDR3: CATDPGGFSNQPQHF
V: TRBV28; size: .; D: .; J: TRBJ2-7; DNA: TGTGCCAGCAGTTTTTACGGGGATTACGAGCAGTACTTC; CDR3: CASSFYGDYEQYF
V: TRBV10-3; size: .; D: .; J: TRBJ1-3; DNA: TGTGCCATCAGTGGCCCGCTGGAAGGAAACACCATATATTTT; CDR3: CAISGPLEGNTIYF
V: TRBV7-9; size: .; D: TRBD1; J: TRBJ1-5; DNA: TGTGCCAGCAGCCACGACAGGGGCAATCAGCCCCAGCATTTT; CDR3: CASSHDRGNQPQHF
V: TRBV5-1; size: .; D: .; J: TRBJ1-1; DNA: TGCGCCAGCAGCCCCCTTGTGTTCATGAACACTGAAGCTTTCTTT; CDR3: CASSPLVFMNTEAFF
V: TRBV6-4; size: .; D: .; J: TRBJ2-1; DNA: TGTGCCAGCAGTGGGGGACTTCTCAATGAGCAGTTCTTC; CDR3: CASSGGLLNEQFF
V: TRBV5-6; size: .; D: TRBD2; J: TRBJ2-3; DNA: TGTGCCAGCAGCTCCGGACCTAGCGGGAGGGGTGATACGCAGTATTTT; CDR3: CASSSGPSGRGDTQYF
V: TRBV5-1; size: .; D: TRBD1; J: TRBJ1-2; DNA: TGCGCCAGCAGCTGGAGGGGACAGGGATGGGGCTACACCTTC; CDR3: CASSWRGQGWGYTF
V: TRBV10-1; size: .; D: .; J: TRBJ1-1; DNA: TGCGCCAGCAGTGAAGCTTTCTTT; CDR3: CASSEAFF
V: TRBV7-3; size: few; D: .; J: TRBJ2-1; DNA: TGTGCCAGCAGCTCTCAAGCCGTTGGGACCGATGAGCAGTTCTTC; CDR3: CASSSQAVGTDEQFF
V: TRBV5-1; size: .; D: .; J: TRBJ2-7; DNA: TGCGCCAGCAGCCAGACTACCTCGGAGCAGTACTTC; CDR3: CASSQTTSEQYF
V: TRBV2; size: .; D: .; J: TRBJ2-2; DNA: TGTGCCAGCAGTGAAGCGCATCCCGGGGAGCTGTTTTTT; CDR3: CASSEAHPGELFF
V: TRBV28; size: .; D: .; J: TRBJ2-3; DNA: TGTGCCAGCAGTGCCCCCAACGGTCACACAGATACGCAGTATTTT; CDR3: CASSAPNGHTDTQYF
V: TRBV7-2; size: .; D: TRBD2; J: TRBJ2-2; DNA: TGTGCCAGCAGCCCATTAGCGGGAGCCGACACCGGGGAGCTGTTTTTT; CDR3: CASSPLAGADTGELFF
V: TRBV6-5; size: once; D: TRBD1; J: TRBJ2-5; DNA: TGTGCCAGCAGCAGAGACAGGGGCCGCCAAGAGACCCAGTACTTC; CDR3: CASSRDRGRQETQYF
V: TRBV30; size: .; D: TRBD2; J: TRBJ2-3; DNA: TGTGCCTGGAGGGTTGCGCGGGAGGGCCGACATAATACGCAGTATTTT; CDR3: CAWRVAREGRHNTQYF
V: TRBV19; size: .; D: TRBD1; J: TRBJ1-4; DNA: TGTGCCAGCCAACATCCAGGGGGCTCGGGAAAAAAACTGTTTTTT; CDR3: CASQHPGGSGKKLFF
V: TRBV18; size: .; D: .; J: TRBJ1-1; DNA: TGTGCCAGCTGGGCGACAGAAAACACTGAAGCTTTCTTT; CDR3: CASWATENTEAFF
V: TRBV12-5; size: .; D: .; J: TRBJ2-1; DNA: TGTGCTAGTGGAACCCCCTACAATGAGCAGTTCTTC; CDR3: CASGTPYNEQFF
V: TRBV19; size: .; D: TRBD2; J: TRBJ2-5; DNA: TGTGCCAGTAGTATAATGGACACGGGAGGGGAGACCCAGTACTTC; CDR3: CASSIMDTGGETQYF
V: TRBV19; size: .; D: TRBD2; J: TRBJ2-3; DNA: TGTGCCAGTAGTATGAGGGCCCTCCGCGGGAGTGGGACAGATACGCAGTATTTT; CDR3: CASSMRALRGSGTDTQYF
V: TRBV7-7; size: once; D: .; J: TRBJ2-2; DNA: TGTGCCAGCAGCTTAGGCCTCTGGGGCACAGCGAACACCGGGGAGCTGTTTTTT; CDR3: CASSLGLWGTANTGELFF